This TCR beta chain was profiled in a study of T cells after somatic rescue of genetic block. This clone has just one count. Generated by immunoSEQ multiplex PCR, the TCRdb table keeps only in-frame clones and is missing some. The sample records 110,000 or so clones, around 90% being singletons. V was cut by 4 bases and J by 5 bases, with 6 bases left in between. This CDR3 is 11 amino acids long. Germline-derived CDR1 and CDR2 are SGDLS and YYNGEE. The V gene is TRBV9, the J gene TRBJ2-5; D unresolved. The source is a woman aged 18-35 years. The sequenced sample consisted of peripheral blood mononuclear cells (PBMCs). The CDR3 coding sequence is TGTGCCAGCAGCCTCCGTGAGACCCAGTACTTC. This translates into CASSLRETQYF.